A single sample gave rise to the 30 T cell receptor beta chains below, sequenced in a study of blood T cell repertoires in COVID-19. Measured with immunoSEQ multiplex PCR; TCRdb has only the in-frame clones, and not every one. The repertoire holds over 85,000 clones, with around 82% as singletons. Sequencing input: peripheral blood. The source of these receptors is a human donor in a cohort sampled during active COVID-19.

Only one count was recorded for this clone. This chain uses TRBV9 with TRBJ1-4; tentative D call: TRBD1 (5 bases). CDR1 is SGDLS, CDR2 YYNGEE, per germline. Between the trimmed V and J ends, which lost 4 bases and 4 bases, there was a span of 11 bases. This CDR3 spans 14 amino acids. Here the CDR3 reads CASSRGDLNEKLFF. The CDR3 coding sequence is TGTGCCAGCAGCCGCGGGGACCTTAATGAAAAACTGTTTTTT. The full variable domain, its missing parts supplied by reference TRBV9 and TRBJ1-4, is DSGVTQTPKHLITATGQRVTLRCSPRSGDLSVYWYQQSLDQGLQFLIQYYNGEERAKGNILERFSAQQFPDLHSELNLSSLELGDSALYFCASSRGDLNEKLFFGSGTQLSVL.

This chain links TRBV28 with TRBJ2-7, with D perhaps matching TRBD2 (5 bases). The CDR3 totals 12 residues. V was trimmed by 8 bases and J by 2 bases, leaving 10 bases between them. Germline loops: CDR1 MDHEN, CDR2 SYDVKM. CDR3 sequence: CASQRTTYEQYF. The CDR3 region has the DNA TGTGCCAGCCAGCGGACCACCTACGAGCAGTACTTC.

The V call is TRBV5-1, the J call TRBJ2-5; TRBD2 matches 7 bases. The V segment lost 0 bases and the J segment 4 bases; nucleotides outside the gene matches: 6. This CDR3 contains 15 residues. In germline, CDR1 is SGHRS, CDR2 YFSETQ. The CDR3 reads CASSLASREGETQYF. The CDR3 bases are TGCGCCAGCAGCTTGGCGTCCAGGGAGGGAGAGACCCAGTACTTC.

The V call is TRBV6-6, the J call TRBJ2-1; D perhaps matches TRBD2 (7 bases). The germline V gene has CDR1 MNHNY and CDR2 SVGAGI (reference sequence). The CDR3 totals 14 residues. The germline V and J ends were trimmed by 0 bases and 9 bases, with 12 bases remaining between them. CDR3 coding DNA: TGTGCCAGCAGTTACTCTCCGGGGGGCGGTGAGCAGTTCTTC. Protein: CASSYSPGGGEQFF.

V usage is TRBV4-1 and J usage is TRBJ2-5; D gene unclear. The germline V gene has CDR1 MGHRA and CDR2 YSYEKL. The V and J ends lost 0 bases and 2 bases respectively, with 10 bases between them. The CDR3 has 15 amino acids. This chain's CDR3 is CASSQDWARQETQYF. The CDR3 DNA sequence: TGCGCCAGCAGCCAAGATTGGGCAAGACAAGAGACCCAGTACTTC.

The rearrangement links TRBV6-5 to TRBJ1-3; D may be TRBD1 (5 bases). The length of the CDR3 is 15 residues. The germline V and J ends were trimmed by 6 bases and 1 base, with 13 bases remaining between them. The germline CDR1 and CDR2 sequences are MNHEY and SVGAGI. In DNA, the CDR3 is TGTGCCAGCAGATCCCCGGGGGAGTCTGGAAACACCATATATTTT. This codes for CASRSPGESGNTIYF.

This chain uses TRBV6-5 with TRBJ2-2, with D possibly matching TRBD2 (6 bases). Trimming took off 6 bases at V and 5 bases at J, with 10 bases between the two ends. Germline values: CDR1 MNHEY, CDR2 SVGAGI. The CDR3 contains 13 residues. CDR3 DNA: TGTGCCAGCAGAAGGGAGGAAACCGGGGAGCTGTTTTTT. The encoded protein is CASRREETGELFF.

CDR3 bases: TGTGCCACCCGGGAGCTCCCCATCTCTGGAAACACCATATATTTT. Protein sequence: CATRELPISGNTIYF. V and J are TRBV6-5 and TRBJ1-3; D is undetermined. Trimming pared 10 bases from V and 0 bases from J, leaving 16 bases between. Germline CDR1 MNHEY, CDR2 SVGAGI. CDR3 length: 15 residues.

V usage is TRBV19 and J usage is TRBJ2-7, with TRBD2 matching over 8 bases. CDR1 is LNHDA, CDR2 SQIVND, per germline (reference sequence). J lost 5 bases, V lost 6 bases, and 6 bases had no gene match. This CDR3 region has 13 residues. In DNA form, the CDR3 reads TGTGCCAGTAGGCCGGGACTAGGAGACGAGCAGTACTTC. Protein product: CASRPGLGDEQYF.

The J gene is TRBJ2-2, the V gene TRBV28; 8 nucleotides align to TRBD2. There are 15 residues in the CDR3. Trimming cost V 3 bases and J 5 bases; bases outside gene matches: 5. The germline CDR1 and CDR2 sequences are MDHEN and SYDVKM. CDR3 in amino acids: CASSFSGRATGELFF. The CDR3 nucleotides read TGTGCCAGCAGTTTTTCCGGGAGGGCAACCGGGGAGCTGTTTTTT.

This chain links TRBV3-1 (or the pseudogene TRBV3-2) with TRBJ2-1; 7 bases map to TRBD2. The CDR3 contains 15 residues. Losses at the gene ends were 0 bases for V and 3 bases for J; bases not matched to a gene: 2. Germline values: CDR1 LGHDT, CDR2 YNNKEL (reference sequence). CDR3 sequence (DNA): TGTGCCAGCAGCCAAGATCGCGGGAGCTACAATGAGCAGTTCTTC. Translated, it gives CASSQDRGSYNEQFF.

This chain connects TRBV6-1 to TRBJ1-2; D call uncertain. The CDR3 contains 12 residues. Germline values: CDR1 MNHNS, CDR2 SASEGT. V lost 4 bases and J 8 bases, leaving 11 bases between the germline ends. The CDR3 region has the DNA TGTGCCAGCAGTGCAGCGGGAGACGGCTACACCTTC. Translating it yields CASSAAGDGYTF.

The chain is built from TRBV6-5 and TRBJ1-5; D unclear. V was shortened by 6 bases and J by 3 bases, with 18 bases between the two germline ends. CDR3 length: 16 residues. From germline, CDR1 is MNHEY and CDR2 SVGAGI. The CDR3 loop reads CASRYPPAGPNQPQHF. CDR3 sequence (DNA): TGTGCCAGCAGGTACCCCCCTGCAGGCCCCAATCAGCCCCAGCATTTT.

V gene TRBV6-2 or TRBV6-3 combines with J gene TRBJ1-1; D not certain. Germline assignment: CDR1 MNHEY and CDR2 SVGEGT. This CDR3 is built from 14 residues. V lost 0 bases to trimming and J lost 1 base, with 6 bases between them. The CDR3 sequence is CASSYSRGNTEAFF. As DNA, the CDR3 is TGTGCCAGCAGTTACTCGCGGGGGAACACTGAAGCTTTCTTT.

V and J are TRBV3-1 (or the pseudogene TRBV3-2) and TRBJ2-1, with D possibly matching TRBD1 (5 bases). Trimming cost V 1 base and J 9 bases, with 10 bases left between them. Per the germline V gene, CDR1 is LGHDT and CDR2 is YNNKEL (reference sequence). The CDR3 length is 13 residues. CDR3 residues: CASSQGRAGEQFF. Written as DNA, the CDR3 is TGTGCCAGCAGCCAAGGCAGGGCTGGTGAGCAGTTCTTC.

The chain carries TRBV4-1 and TRBJ2-7, with 10 nucleotides matching TRBD2. Germline lookup yields CDR1 MGHRA and CDR2 YSYEKL. V was pared by 2 bases and J by 6 bases, with 7 bases of the junction left unmatched. The CDR3 is 15 amino acids. CDR3 protein: CASSQKDLAGAEQYF. The CDR3 DNA reads as TGCGCCAGCAGCCAAAAGGACCTAGCGGGAGCCGAGCAGTACTTC.

The CDR3 region has the DNA TGTGCCAGCAGTGAAAGGACAGGCCCAAACTATGGCTACACCTTC. Its translation is CASSERTGPNYGYTF. V usage is TRBV2 and J usage is TRBJ1-2; 7 positions agree with TRBD1. Looked up from germline, CDR1 is SNHLY and CDR2 is FYNNEI. With 2 bases clipped from V and 2 bases from J, the junction kept 5 bases outside the gene matches. The CDR3 has 15 amino acids. Filled out from reference TRBV2 and TRBJ1-2, the complete variable domain reads EPEVTQTPSHQVTQMGQEVILRCVPISNHLYFYWYRQILGQKVEFLVSFYNNEISEKSEIFDDQFSVERPDGSNFTLKIRSTKLEDSAMYFCASSERTGPNYGYTFGSGTRLTVV.

This chain connects TRBV5-1 to TRBJ2-1, with 8 bases fitting TRBD1. The CDR3 is made up of 16 amino acids. In germline, CDR1 is SGHRS, CDR2 YFSETQ. Trimming took 0 bases from V and 6 from J; bases not matched to a gene: 8. This chain's CDR3 is CASSLGQGLSGNEQFF. The CDR3 nucleotides are TGCGCCAGCAGCTTGGGACAGGGGTTATCGGGCAATGAGCAGTTCTTC.

The chain recombines TRBV19 with TRBJ1-5; 8 bases agree with TRBD1. The CDR3 runs to 13 residues. The V segment lost 5 bases and the J segment 7 bases; nucleotides outside the gene matches: 4. Germline V lookup: CDR1 LNHDA, CDR2 SQIVND (reference sequence). This CDR3 is CASSGDRGQPQHF. The CDR3 DNA reads as TGTGCCAGTAGTGGAGACAGGGGCCAGCCCCAGCATTTT. Combining the CDR3 with reference TRBV19 and TRBJ1-5 gives the whole variable domain DGGITQSPKYLFRKEGQNVTLSCEQNLNHDAMYWYRQDPGQGLRLIYYSQIVNDFQKGDIAEGYSVSREKKESFPLTVTSAQKNPTAFYLCASSGDRGQPQHFGDGTRLSIL.

CDR3 region: CAWRQGSNQPQHF. In nucleotides, the CDR3 is TGTGCCTGGAGGCAGGGCTCCAATCAGCCCCAGCATTTT. V gene TRBV30 combines with J gene TRBJ1-5; D perhaps matches TRBD1 (5 bases). The CDR3 runs to 13 residues. V lost 3 bases and J lost 3, with 9 bases in between. The germline V gene has CDR1 GTSNPN and CDR2 SVGIG (reference sequence). Using reference TRBV30 and TRBJ1-5 for the parts outside the CDR3, the full variable domain is SQTIHQWPATLVQPVGSPLSLECTVEGTSNPNLYWYRQAAGRGLQLLFYSVGIGQISSEVPQNLSASRPQDRQFILSSKKLLLSDSGFYLCAWRQGSNQPQHFGDGTRLSIL.

The genes are TRBV6-2 or TRBV6-3 and TRBJ2-3, with 10 bases that match TRBD2. There are 19 residues in the CDR3. Germline V gene lookup returns CDR1 MNHEY and CDR2 SVGEGT. Trimming removed 0 bases from V and 3 bases from J; junction bases left unmatched: 12. The CDR3, as DNA: TGTGCCAGCAGTTACTCACGTCTAGCGGGAGCCCAGAGAACAGATACGCAGTATTTT. Protein sequence: CASSYSRLAGAQRTDTQYF.

The chain couples TRBV10-3 to TRBJ1-1, with a possible D match to TRBD1 (5 bases). The CDR3 extends over 14 amino acids. Trimming cost V 4 bases and J 4 bases, with 13 bases left between them. Germline CDR1 is ENHRY and CDR2 is SYGVKD. As DNA, the CDR3 is TGTGCCATCAGTGGACAGTGGAGGGGCACTGAAGCTTTCTTT. The encoded protein is CAISGQWRGTEAFF.

This clone was seen a single time. In nucleotides, the CDR3 is TGCGCCAGCAGCTTGTGGGGCCCACAGGGGGCGAGGAACGAGCAGTACTTC. Translating it yields CASSLWGPQGARNEQYF. The chain couples TRBV5-1 to TRBJ2-7, with 9 positions matching TRBD1. Trimming removed 1 base from V and 5 bases from J; junction bases left unmatched: 13. There are 17 residues in the CDR3. CDR1 and CDR2 from the germline V gene are SGHRS and YFSETQ. Complete variable domain (other parts from reference TRBV5-1 and TRBJ2-7): KAGVTQTPRYLIKTRGQQVTLSCSPISGHRSVSWYQQTPGQGLQFLFEYFSETQRNKGNFPGRFSGRQFSNSRSEMNVSTLELGDSALYLCASSLWGPQGARNEQYFGPGTRLTVT.

V usage is TRBV7-8 and J usage is TRBJ1-1; the D gene is possibly TRBD1 (6 bases). The CDR3 is 13 amino acids. The V and J ends lost 10 bases and 0 bases respectively, with 12 bases between them. The V gene's germline CDR1 is SGHVS and CDR2 FQNEAQ. The CDR3 DNA follows: TGTGCCACAAAAACAGGGTTGAACACTGAAGCTTTCTTT. Its translation is CATKTGLNTEAFF.

The chain carries TRBV5-1 and TRBJ2-5, with 8 bases identical to TRBD2. The CDR3 spans 14 residues. CDR1 is SGHRS and CDR2 is YFSETQ in the germline V gene. The junction had 9 bases not matched to a gene; V was cut back by 7 bases and J by 4 bases. CDR3 sequence reads: CASRLSGDSETQYF. CDR3 nucleotide sequence: TGCGCCAGCCGACTTAGCGGGGACTCAGAGACCCAGTACTTC.

A single count supports this clone. V usage is TRBV19 and J usage is TRBJ2-7, with D tentatively TRBD1 (6 bases). V was clipped by 5 bases and J by 3 bases, with 14 bases between them. The germline V gene encodes CDR1 LNHDA and CDR2 SQIVND (reference sequence). The length of the CDR3 is 14 residues. CDR3 sequence reads: CASSLGTRIYEQYF. CDR3 DNA: TGTGCCAGTAGTCTCGGGACAAGGATCTACGAGCAGTACTTC.

The rearrangement joins TRBV19 to TRBJ1-1, with 7 positions matching TRBD1. With V trimmed by 6 bases and J by 5 bases, 6 bases remained unmatched. Germline assignment: CDR1 LNHDA and CDR2 SQIVND (reference sequence). This CDR3 region has 13 residues. The CDR3 bases are TGTGCCAGTAGCAGGGGGTCTAGGACTGAAGCTTTCTTT. Amino acid sequence: CASSRGSRTEAFF.

The chain joins TRBV9 to TRBJ2-3, with D perhaps matching TRBD2 (5 bases). The CDR3 runs to 15 residues. Trimming stripped 4 bases from V and 5 bases from J, with 17 bases between. Germline V gene sequence: CDR1 SGDLS, CDR2 YYNGEE. CDR3 bases: TGTGCCAGCAGCCCGGCCGTGGGAGAGGAAGATACGCAGTATTTT. Amino acids: CASSPAVGEEDTQYF.

The V gene is TRBV12-2, the J gene TRBJ2-5; TRBD2, as called in the table, went unchecked against the DNA. TRBV12-2 counts as a pseudogene. The CDR3 covers 18 residues. The CDR3 DNA sequence: TGTGCAAGTCGCTTAGGGGCTAGCGGGGGGGCACGGCAAGAGACCCAGTACTTC. Translating it yields CASRLGASGGARQETQYF.

This chain connects TRBV2 to TRBJ1-2, with TRBD1 identical over 8 bases. CDR1 is SNHLY, CDR2 FYNNEI, per germline. The CDR3 is 15 amino acids. V lost 6 bases and J lost 4; bases outside the gene matches: 10. CDR3 in amino acids: CASSRRGQGSYGYTF. CDR3 DNA sequence: TGTGCCAGCAGCAGGAGAGGACAGGGCAGCTATGGCTACACCTTC.